Below, 13 T cell receptor beta chains from the same sample are listed, as sequenced in a study of radiotherapy plus CTLA-4 blockade in lung cancer. This table comes from immunoSEQ multiplex PCR, and its TCRdb copy is limited to in-frame clones, with some not included. The repertoire holds tens of thousands of clones, with less than 85% as singletons. Sequenced material: peripheral blood, taken from a patient treated with radiotherapy plus ipilimumab. The receptors here all came from a human donor with non-small cell lung cancer who had a complete response to radiotherapy plus ipilimumab.

The chain carries TRBV27 and TRBJ2-7; 8 bases are a match to TRBD2. Trimming cost V 5 bases and J 3 bases; bases outside gene matches: 12. Germline assignment: CDR1 MNHEY and CDR2 SMNVEV (reference sequence). This CDR3 spans 16 amino acids. CDR3: CASSKREPGTSYEQYF. In DNA, the CDR3 is TGTGCCAGCAGTAAACGAGAACCCGGGACTAGCTACGAGCAGTACTTC.

CDR3 bases: TGTGCCACCAGCAGGGGACAGGGGGGGGTATCCTACAATGAGCAGTTCTTC. This gives the protein CATSRGQGGVSYNEQFF. V is TRBV15 and J is TRBJ2-1; 11 bases match TRBD1. The CDR3 loop spans 17 amino acids. V lost 3 bases to trimming and J lost 1 base; unmatched junction nucleotides: 5. CDR1 and CDR2 from the germline V gene are LNHNV and YYDKDF (reference sequence).

The rearrangement links TRBV2 to TRBJ2-1; D unresolved. CDR3 length: 10 amino acids. V was clipped by 3 bases and J by 10 bases, with 4 bases between them. The V gene's germline CDR1 is SNHLY and CDR2 FYNNEI. The chain's CDR3 is CASSDREQFF. In DNA, the CDR3 is TGTGCCAGCAGTGACAGGGAGCAGTTCTTC.

This clone appeared once. The chain combines TRBV18 with TRBJ2-5; D perhaps matches TRBD1 (5 bases). With 3 bases removed from V and 1 base from J, the gap between germline ends came to 9 bases. Germline loops: CDR1 KGHSH, CDR2 LQKENI. The length of the CDR3 is 14 residues. CDR3: CASSPDSSQETQYF. For the CDR3, the DNA is TGTGCCAGCTCACCCGACAGCTCCCAAGAGACCCAGTACTTC.

The CDR3 DNA reads TGTGCCAGCAGCTCCAACCCGGGGGAGGGACAAGAGACCCAGTACTTC. It specifies CASSSNPGEGQETQYF. The V gene is TRBV13, the J gene TRBJ2-5; the match to TRBD2 covers 7 bases. V gave up 4 bases and J gave up 2 bases; unmatched junction bases: 10. The CDR3 is 16 amino acids. In germline, CDR1 is PRHDT, CDR2 FYEKMQ (reference sequence).

V usage is TRBV6-5 and J usage is TRBJ1-1; a weak D match, TRBD1 (6 bases). This CDR3 spans 12 amino acids. V lost 2 bases and J lost 11, with 12 bases in between. CDR1 MNHEY and CDR2 SVGAGI come from the germline V gene. The CDR3 region has the DNA TGTGCCAGCAGTTACGGGCAGGGGTTTGCTTTCTTT. Encoded protein: CASSYGQGFAFF.

The rearrangement links TRBV7-8 to TRBJ1-4; 7 nucleotides match TRBD1. This CDR3 is built from 16 residues. Germline trimming cut 7 bases from V and 4 bases from J; bases unmatched to any gene: 12. CDR1 SGHVS and CDR2 FQNEAQ come from the germline V gene. CDR3 loop: CASTRGPGQLNEKLFF. In DNA, the CDR3 is TGTGCCAGCACCCGAGGTCCGGGACAGCTTAATGAAAAACTGTTTTTT.

The genes are TRBV30 and TRBJ1-1, with TRBD1 matching over 8 bases. The CDR3 totals 10 residues. Germline CDR1 and CDR2: GTSNPN and SVGIG (reference sequence). Trimming removed 5 bases from V and 10 bases from J; junction bases left unmatched: 3. CDR3 residues: CAWGDRGAFF. Written as DNA, the CDR3 is TGTGCCTGGGGTGACAGGGGAGCTTTCTTT.

V is TRBV2 and J is TRBJ2-5, with D uncertain. Germline values: CDR1 SNHLY, CDR2 FYNNEI. V shed 10 bases and J shed 5 bases, with 8 bases lying between them. The CDR3 totals 10 residues. Here the CDR3 reads CATRYETQYF. The CDR3 DNA sequence: TGTGCCACCCGGTACGAGACCCAGTACTTC.

For the CDR3, the DNA is TGTGCCAGCAGAAAGGGGGAGGGGGTCACAGATACGCAGTATTTT. This encodes CASRKGEGVTDTQYF. This sequence joins TRBV7-2 and TRBJ2-3; tentative D call: TRBD2 (7 bases). The V gene's germline CDR1 is SGHTA and CDR2 FQGNSA. V shed 6 bases and J shed 2 bases, with 15 bases lying between them. The CDR3 runs to 15 residues. Looking up the rest from reference TRBV7-2 and TRBJ2-3 gives the full variable domain: GAGVSQSPSNKVTEKGKDVELRCDPISGHTALYWYRQSLGQGLEFLIYFQGNSAPDKSGLPSDRFSAERTGGSVSTLTIQRTQQEDSAVYLCASRKGEGVTDTQYFGPGTRLTVL.

CDR3 nucleotides: TGTGCCAGCAGCGTTCACGTCCGGGGTGAAAAACTGTTTTTT. It is translated as CASSVHVRGEKLFF. The chain links TRBV9 to TRBJ1-4; D unresolved. Germline V lookup: CDR1 SGDLS, CDR2 YYNGEE. CDR3 length: 14 residues. Trimming cost V 2 bases and J 7 bases, with 12 bases left between them.

The rearrangement joins TRBV7-9 to TRBJ1-1, with no clear D. V gave up 6 bases and J gave up 1 base, with 15 bases separating them. The CDR3 is made up of 15 amino acids. Germline lookup yields CDR1 SEHNR and CDR2 FQNEAQ (reference sequence). The CDR3 loop is CASRRVRGTNTEAFF. The CDR3, as DNA: TGTGCCAGCAGACGCGTGCGGGGAACGAACACTGAAGCTTTCTTT.

The rearrangement links TRBV5-1 to TRBJ1-1; D not certain. V was pared by 4 bases and J by 7 bases, with 14 bases between. This CDR3 is 13 amino acids long. The V gene's germline CDR1 is SGHRS and CDR2 YFSETQ. The CDR3 bases are TGCGCCAGCAGCCTAGAAATCTTGGGTGAAGCTTTCTTT. Protein sequence: CASSLEILGEAFF.